A single sample is the source of the 2 T cell receptor beta chains below, sequenced in a study of T cells after yellow fever vaccination. TCRdb reprocessed the 5' RACE reads with MiXCR, giving one entry per CDR3 protein. The sample contains 150,000 to 200,000 distinct CDR3 sequences, 9.5% to 12% of which appear only once. This specimen consisted of CD8+ T cells sorted from PBMCs, obtained 15 days after the yellow fever booster vaccination. The receptors were sampled from a man aged 18 to 30 who received the YFV17D yellow fever vaccine.

The chain is built from TRBV29-1 and TRBJ1-2; tentatively, D is TRBD1 (5 bases). Deletions cut 3 bases from V and 2 bases from J, with 13 bases between. The CDR3 runs 14 residues. Germline CDR1 SQVTM, CDR2 ANQGSEA. The CDR3 bases are TGCAGCGTTGATAAGGGGCAGGCGAACTATGGCTACACCTTC. This codes for CSVDKGQANYGYTF.

Regarding this clonotype: Being one base from a much bigger clone, this may be a read error. The chain couples TRBV4-3 to TRBJ2-7, with D possibly TRBD1 on 6 matching bases. The CDR3 is made up of 14 amino acids. Germline-derived CDR1 and CDR2 are LGHNA and YSLEER. V was clipped by 3 bases and J by 4 bases, with 13 bases between them. The CDR3 DNA reads as TGCGCCAGCAGCCACGCGACAGGAAGATACGAGCAGTACTTC. Residues: CASSHATGRYEQYF.